This passage covers 16 T cell receptor beta chains from one sample sequenced in a study of blood T cell repertoires in COVID-19. Assay: immunoSEQ multiplex PCR; the TCRdb copy retains only in-frame clones and omits some. This repertoire shows over 150,000 clones, roughly 80% found once; its top ten account for roughly 7.5%. The specimen was peripheral blood. Source of these receptors: a man aged 55 to 70 with acute or convalescent COVID-19.

This chain connects TRBV4-3 to TRBJ2-7; D gene ambiguous. Germline lookup yields CDR1 LGHNA and CDR2 YSLEER. Between the trimmed V and J ends, which lost 0 bases and 6 bases, there was a span of 18 bases. The CDR3 consists of 16 residues. CDR3 sequence: CASSQDLAPLVSEQYF. For the CDR3, the DNA is TGCGCCAGCAGCCAAGATCTGGCTCCTCTGGTCTCCGAGCAGTACTTC.

The chain employs TRBV21-1 and TRBJ2-5; TRBD1 is the table's D call and was not checked against the DNA. TRBV21-1 represents a pseudogene. This CDR3 comprises 14 residues. DNA for the CDR3: TGTGCCAGCAGCTCCGGGACAGGGCAAGAGACCCAGTACTTC. Its translation is CASSSGTGQETQYF.

The genes are TRBV6-1 and TRBJ2-5, with 7 nucleotides matching TRBD1. The CDR3 covers 16 residues. Germline V gives CDR1 MNHNS, CDR2 SASEGT. V lost 3 bases, J lost 5 bases, and 12 bases stayed unmatched. The CDR3 region is CASSDGLDRVGETQYF. In nucleotides, the CDR3 is TGTGCCAGCAGTGACGGCTTAGACAGGGTAGGGGAGACCCAGTACTTC.

The chain links TRBV4-1 to TRBJ1-2, with TRBD1 as a possible D gene (6 bases). V was shortened by 2 bases and J by 4 bases, with 17 bases between the two germline ends. This CDR3 has 16 residues. CDR1 and CDR2 from the germline V gene are MGHRA and YSYEKL. In nucleotides, the CDR3 is TGCGCCAGCAGCCAACCTGACAGGATCCAGACCTATGGCTACACCTTC. Translated: CASSQPDRIQTYGYTF.

The genes are TRBV7-6 and TRBJ2-5, with 12 bases that match TRBD2. This CDR3 has 18 amino acids. Trimming at V came to 1 base and at J to 4 bases, leaving 10 bases not matched to a gene. Germline loops: CDR1 SGHVS, CDR2 FNYEAQ. The CDR3 nucleotides are TGTGCCAGCAGCTTAGTACGGAGGCTAGCGGGGGGGCGAGAGACCCAGTACTTC. Amino acids: CASSLVRRLAGGRETQYF.

The chain carries TRBV27 and TRBJ2-5; no clear D gene. This CDR3 comprises 14 residues. V dropped 2 bases and J dropped 5 bases, with 12 bases sitting between them. CDR1 and CDR2 (germline): MNHEY, SMNVEV (reference sequence). The DNA for the CDR3 is TGTGCCAGCAGTTTACGGGTCAGTGGGGAGACCCAGTACTTC. Translating gives CASSLRVSGETQYF.

This chain joins TRBV30 and TRBJ1-2; D is undetermined. CDR3 length: 14 residues. Deletions cut 3 bases from V and 1 base from J, with 12 bases between. Germline CDR1 GTSNPN, CDR2 SVGIG (reference sequence). The CDR3 sequence: CAWSQDGSNYGYTF. CDR3 sequence (DNA): TGTGCCTGGAGCCAGGACGGGAGTAACTATGGCTACACCTTC. The variable domain in full, with the rest retrieved from reference TRBV30 and TRBJ1-2, is SQTIHQWPATLVQPVGSPLSLECTVEGTSNPNLYWYRQAAGRGLQLLFYSVGIGQISSEVPQNLSASRPQDRQFILSSKKLLLSDSGFYLCAWSQDGSNYGYTFGSGTRLTVV.

V is TRBV10-3 and J is TRBJ1-1; D uncertain. The CDR3 contains 13 residues. CDR1 ENHRY and CDR2 SYGVKD come from the germline V gene. The ends were cut back, 6 bases at V and 1 base at J, with 9 bases in the middle. This CDR3 reads CAISNNRNTEAFF. CDR3 coding DNA: TGTGCCATCAGCAACAACAGGAACACTGAAGCTTTCTTT.

V usage is TRBV5-1 and J usage is TRBJ2-1; 9 nucleotides align to TRBD1. V lost 0 bases, J lost 5 bases, and 6 bases stayed unmatched. Per germline, CDR1 SGHRS and CDR2 YFSETQ. The CDR3 sequence is 16 residues long. CDR3 amino acids: CASSLAGTGLNNEQFF. In DNA, the CDR3 is TGCGCCAGCAGCTTGGCCGGGACAGGGCTCAACAATGAGCAGTTCTTC.

On this clone itself: Its ends do not fully match the called genes, so a read error is possible. The CDR3, as DNA: TGTGCCAGCAGCGTAGGATCCGGGACAGTTAACCATGGCTACACCTTC. Its translation: CASSVGSGTVNHGYTF. The gene calls are TRBV9 and TRBJ1-2; 7 bases map to TRBD1. The V gene's germline CDR1 is SGDLS and CDR2 YYNGEE. The CDR3 covers 16 residues.

This clone was observed a few times. The gene calls are TRBV6-6 and TRBJ2-7; maybe TRBD1 (6 bases). Germline V lookup: CDR1 MNHNY, CDR2 SVGAGI (reference sequence). The CDR3 is 15 amino acids. Trimming removed 5 bases at V and 3 bases at J, with 17 bases between. The CDR3 region is CASSNPRDTSYEQYF. The CDR3 region has the DNA TGTGCCAGCAGTAACCCCCGGGACACCAGCTACGAGCAGTACTTC.

There are a few counts of this clone. The V and J genes are TRBV3-1 (or the pseudogene TRBV3-2) and TRBJ2-3; weak D call: TRBD1 (6 bases). The germline V gene encodes CDR1 LGHDT and CDR2 YNNKEL (reference sequence). V gave up 0 bases and J gave up 4 bases, with 26 bases separating them. This CDR3 spans 20 amino acids. CDR3 sequence: CASSQDILFRDRFRSDTQYF. The CDR3 DNA reads as TGTGCCAGCAGCCAAGATATTCTTTTCCGCGACAGGTTTAGGTCAGATACGCAGTATTTT.

V and J are TRBV30 and TRBJ1-5; 11 bases match TRBD1. From germline, CDR1 is GTSNPN and CDR2 SVGIG (reference sequence). The junction had 7 bases not matched to a gene; V was cut back by 2 bases and J by 4 bases. CDR3 size: 16 residues. In DNA, the CDR3 is TGTGCCTGGAGTTCTGGACAGGGGGCTGGGAATCAGCCCCAGCATTTT. Protein: CAWSSGQGAGNQPQHF.

This clone was recorded only once. J is TRBJ2-5 and V is TRBV5-1; 8 bases line up with TRBD2. CDR1 is SGHRS and CDR2 is YFSETQ in the germline V gene. Trimming took 7 bases from V and 3 from J; bases not matched to a gene: 5. The CDR3 spans 13 residues. The CDR3 bases are TGCGCCAGCCAACCGGGACTAGAAGAGACCCAGTACTTC. Translating gives CASQPGLEETQYF.

This chain links TRBV2 with TRBJ1-6, with 10 bases that match TRBD1. Germline V lookup: CDR1 SNHLY, CDR2 FYNNEI. This CDR3 region has 15 residues. Trimming removed 8 bases from V and 7 bases from J; junction bases left unmatched: 8. The CDR3: CASADRGFNNSPLHF. Here the CDR3 DNA reads TGTGCCAGCGCGGACAGGGGGTTTAACAATTCACCCCTCCACTTT.

V and J are TRBV12-3 or TRBV12-4 and TRBJ1-2; 8 bases agree with TRBD1. Trimming at V came to 5 bases and at J to 4 bases, leaving 3 bases not matched to a gene. The CDR3 length is 13 residues. CDR3 protein: CASSPTGGYGYTF. The CDR3 bases are TGTGCCAGCAGTCCCACAGGGGGCTATGGCTACACCTTC.